This is a list of T cell receptor beta chains from one sample in a study of blood T cell repertoires in COVID-19. Clones were read by immunoSEQ multiplex PCR, and TCRdb kept only the in-frame ones, dropping some. Of hundreds of thousands of clones listed, 85% to 90% are singletons. Material: PBMCs or T cells enriched from blood (not recorded which). The receptors were sampled from a man younger than 45 who had recovered from COVID-19. Each CDR3 is given with its conserved first and last residue. A D gene is named only where the DNA matches it firmly. Some rows mark clone size as missing; the rest say once, few, many or name a class of expanded clone.

CDR3: CASSRSQAGVQETQYF; DNA: TGTGCCAGCTCACGTTCTCAAGCGGGAGTCCAAGAGACCCAGTACTTC; size: -; V: TRBV18; D: TRBD2; J: TRBJ2-5
CDR3: CASSINYGTHYGYTF; DNA: TGTGCCAGTAGTATAAATTATGGGACTCACTATGGCTACACCTTC; size: -; V: TRBV19; D: -; J: TRBJ1-2
CDR3: CASSLLESGTQYF; DNA: TGTGCCAGCAGTTTACTCGAATCCGGGACCCAGTACTTC; size: -; V: TRBV28; D: -; J: TRBJ2-5
CDR3: CASTTGQGASNSPLHF; DNA: TGTGCCAGCACGACAGGGCAGGGGGCTAGTAATTCACCCCTCCACTTT; size: few; V: TRBV4-2; D: TRBD1; J: TRBJ1-6
CDR3: CASSGPGTSNEAFF; DNA: TGTGCCAGCAGCGGACCCGGGACATCGAATGAAGCTTTCTTT; size: -; V: TRBV9; D: -; J: TRBJ1-1
CDR3: CASSFQGGYEQYF; DNA: TGTGCCAGCAGTTTTCAGGGGGGCTACGAGCAGTACTTC; size: -; V: TRBV12-3/TRBV12-4; D: -; J: TRBJ2-7
CDR3: CSAAVATGWGEAFF; DNA: TGCAGCGCCGCTGTCGCCACAGGGTGGGGTGAAGCTTTCTTT; size: -; V: TRBV29-1; D: -; J: TRBJ1-1
CDR3: CASSPTVLYGYTF; DNA: TGTGCCAGCAGTCCAACTGTCCTTTATGGCTACACCTTC; size: -; V: TRBV12-3/TRBV12-4; D: -; J: TRBJ1-2
CDR3: CASSPGLAGSYEQYF; DNA: TGCGCCAGCAGCCCGGGACTAGCGGGAAGCTACGAGCAGTACTTC; size: few; V: TRBV5-1; D: TRBD2; J: TRBJ2-7
CDR3: CASSARSGVAGGTDTQYF; DNA: TGTGCCAGCAGCGCACGGAGCGGAGTAGCGGGAGGGACAGATACGCAGTATTTT; size: once; V: TRBV11-2; D: TRBD2; J: TRBJ2-3
CDR3: CATSDIHGANTGELFF; DNA: TGTGCCACCAGTGATATACACGGAGCAAACACCGGGGAGCTGTTTTTT; size: -; V: TRBV24-1; D: -; J: TRBJ2-2
CDR3: CASSLIRRGPETQYF; DNA: TGTGCCAGCAGCTTAATACGCAGGGGGCCCGAGACCCAGTACTTC; size: -; V: TRBV11-2; D: TRBD1; J: TRBJ2-5
CDR3: CASSLGTGGPQETQYF; DNA: TGCGCCAGCAGCTTAGGGACGGGAGGACCGCAAGAGACCCAGTACTTC; size: -; V: TRBV5-1; D: TRBD2; J: TRBJ2-5
CDR3: CASSIWVGGRDEQFF; DNA: TGTGCCAGTAGTATATGGGTCGGAGGGAGGGATGAGCAGTTCTTC; size: once; V: TRBV19; D: TRBD2; J: TRBJ2-1
CDR3: CASSFEGPSGNEQFF; DNA: TGTGCCAGCAGTTTCGAGGGTCCTTCGGGCAATGAGCAGTTCTTC; size: -; V: TRBV27; D: -; J: TRBJ2-1
CDR3: CASSQSKRLSYEQYF; DNA: TGCGCCAGCAGCCAAAGTAAAAGACTATCCTACGAGCAGTACTTC; size: -; V: TRBV4-1; D: -; J: TRBJ2-7
CDR3: CASRRDRASNEKLFF; DNA: TGTGCCAGCCGACGGGACAGGGCGTCTAATGAAAAACTGTTTTTT; size: -; V: TRBV19; D: TRBD1; J: TRBJ1-4
CDR3: CASSLMGATNEKLFF; DNA: TGTGCCAGCAGTTTAATGGGGGCGACTAATGAAAAACTGTTTTTT; size: -; V: TRBV28; D: -; J: TRBJ1-4
CDR3: CAWSTGGSGNTIYF; DNA: TGTGCCTGGAGTACAGGGGGTAGCGGAAACACCATATATTTT; size: -; V: TRBV30; D: TRBD1; J: TRBJ1-3
CDR3: CASSSRRDLGDKSIF; DNA: TGTGCCAGCAGCTCTCGACGGGACTTAGGCGACAAATCGATCTTC; size: -; V: TRBV7-9; D: -; J: TRBJ2-1
CDR3: CASSPGTGTYEQYF; DNA: TGTGCCAGCAGTCCCGGGACAGGGACCTACGAGCAGTACTTC; size: few; V: TRBV5-4; D: TRBD1; J: TRBJ2-7
CDR3: CASSFLPGTGELFF; DNA: TGCGCCAGCAGCTTCCTCCCGGGGACCGGGGAGCTGTTTTTT; size: -; V: TRBV5-1; D: -; J: TRBJ2-2
CDR3: CASRSAGASYEQYF; DNA: TGTGCCAGCCGATCAGCGGGAGCGTCCTACGAGCAGTACTTC; size: -; V: TRBV28; D: TRBD2; J: TRBJ2-7
CDR3: CASSQGTGLSSEAFF; DNA: TGTGCCAGCTCTCAAGGGACAGGGTTAAGCTCTGAAGCTTTCTTT; size: -; V: TRBV18; D: TRBD1; J: TRBJ1-1
CDR3: CARPLGFGNQPQHF; DNA: TGTGCCAGACCCCTCGGGTTCGGCAATCAGCCCCAGCATTTT; size: -; V: TRBV7-9; D: -; J: TRBJ1-5
CDR3: CASSIRGSVSYEQYF; DNA: TGTGCCAGTAGTATAAGGGGAAGCGTCTCCTACGAGCAGTACTTC; size: -; V: TRBV19; D: -; J: TRBJ2-7
CDR3: CASSLNQEIFQGTEAFF; DNA: TGTGCCAGCAGCTTAAACCAGGAAATCTTTCAGGGCACTGAAGCTTTCTTT; size: -; V: TRBV5-8; D: -; J: TRBJ1-1
CDR3: CASRQGAASGNTIYF; DNA: TGTGCCAGCAGACAGGGGGCGGCCTCTGGAAACACCATATATTTT; size: -; V: TRBV6-5; D: TRBD1; J: TRBJ1-3
CDR3: CASSLGHSNTEAFF; DNA: TGTGCCAGCAGCCTCGGACACTCTAACACTGAAGCTTTCTTT; size: -; V: TRBV3-1/TRBV3-2; D: -; J: TRBJ1-1
CDR3: CASSSSGLGTSGSNEQFF; DNA: TGCGCCAGCAGCTCCTCGGGACTAGGGACTAGCGGGAGTAATGAGCAGTTCTTC; size: -; V: TRBV5-1; D: TRBD2; J: TRBJ2-1
CDR3: CASSVGQSSGNTIYF; DNA: TGTGCCAGCAGCGTGGGACAGAGCTCTGGAAACACCATATATTTT; size: -; V: TRBV7-6; D: TRBD1; J: TRBJ1-3
CDR3: CASSQDPTLAGEGDTQYF; DNA: TGTGCCAGCAGCCAAGACCCTACTCTAGCGGGAGAAGGTGATACGCAGTATTTT; size: -; V: TRBV3-1/TRBV3-2; D: TRBD2; J: TRBJ2-3
CDR3: CASRNPGQKETQYF; DNA: TGTGCCAGCAGAAATCCGGGACAGAAAGAGACCCAGTACTTC; size: -; V: TRBV28; D: TRBD1; J: TRBJ2-5
CDR3: CASSLKFLGRGIGNSPLHF; DNA: TGTGCCAGCAGTTTAAAGTTCTTAGGCAGGGGGATCGGTAATTCACCCCTCCACTTT; size: once; V: TRBV28; D: TRBD1; J: TRBJ1-6
CDR3: CASSQGLAGGLGNEQFF; DNA: TGTGCCAGCAGCCAAGGACTAGCGGGAGGGTTAGGGAATGAGCAGTTCTTC; size: -; V: TRBV9; D: TRBD2; J: TRBJ2-1
CDR3: CAISETGGSNQPQHF; DNA: TGTGCCATCAGTGAGACAGGGGGCAGCAATCAGCCCCAGCATTTT; size: -; V: TRBV10-3; D: TRBD1; J: TRBJ1-5
CDR3: CASRSVPDTQYF; DNA: TGTGCCAGCAGGTCTGTTCCTGATACGCAGTATTTT; size: -; V: TRBV7-9; D: -; J: TRBJ2-3
CDR3: CASSQVPSDTQYF; DNA: TGCGCCAGCAGCCAAGTCCCCTCAGATACGCAGTATTTT; size: -; V: TRBV4-1; D: -; J: TRBJ2-3
CDR3: CASSEQGETQYF; DNA: TGTGCCAGTAGTGAACAGGGAGAGACCCAGTACTTC; size: -; V: TRBV19; D: -; J: TRBJ2-5
CDR3: CASTTGYQPQHF; DNA: TGTGCCAGTACCACCGGTTATCAGCCCCAGCATTTT; size: -; V: TRBV19; D: -; J: TRBJ1-5
CDR3: CASRSQQGWGEKLFF; DNA: TGTGCCAGCAGGTCCCAACAGGGCTGGGGTGAAAAACTGTTTTTT; size: -; V: TRBV28; D: -; J: TRBJ1-4
CDR3: CASSLSPGATEAFF; DNA: TGTGCCAGCAGCTTATCCCCAGGGGCCACTGAAGCTTTCTTT; size: -; V: TRBV11-2; D: -; J: TRBJ1-1
CDR3: CASRPQVSPGGQPQHF; DNA: TGTGCAAGTCGCCCCCAAGTGTCGCCGGGGGGCCAGCCCCAGCATTTT; size: -; V: TRBV12-2; D: -; J: TRBJ1-5
CDR3: CASSWFQDSNQPQHF; DNA: TGTGCCAGTAGTTGGTTCCAGGATAGCAATCAGCCCCAGCATTTT; size: -; V: TRBV19; D: -; J: TRBJ1-5
CDR3: CASSPGTGERNQPQHF; DNA: TGTGCCAGCAGCCCAGGGACAGGGGAGCGCAATCAGCCCCAGCATTTT; size: -; V: TRBV3-1/TRBV3-2; D: TRBD1; J: TRBJ1-5